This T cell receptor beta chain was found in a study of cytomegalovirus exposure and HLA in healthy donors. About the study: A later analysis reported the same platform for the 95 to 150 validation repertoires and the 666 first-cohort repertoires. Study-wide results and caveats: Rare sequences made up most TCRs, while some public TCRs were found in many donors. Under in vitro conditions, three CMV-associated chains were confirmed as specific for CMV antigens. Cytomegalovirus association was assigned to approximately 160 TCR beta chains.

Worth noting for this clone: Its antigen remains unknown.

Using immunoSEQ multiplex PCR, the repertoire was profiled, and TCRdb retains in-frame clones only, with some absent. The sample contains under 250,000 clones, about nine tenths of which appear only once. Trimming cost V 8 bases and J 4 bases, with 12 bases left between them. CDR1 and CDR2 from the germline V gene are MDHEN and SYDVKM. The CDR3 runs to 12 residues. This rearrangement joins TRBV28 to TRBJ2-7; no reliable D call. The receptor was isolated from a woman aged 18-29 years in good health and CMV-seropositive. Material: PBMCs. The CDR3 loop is CASSVLLYEQYF. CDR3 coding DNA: TGTGCCAGCTCTGTTCTCCTTTACGAGCAGTACTTC.